This TCR beta chain was observed in a study of blood T cell repertoires in COVID-19. The overall study: Samples of COVID-19 (acute and convalescent) were obtained from the United States, Italy and Spain. PBMCs, B-cell-depleted T cells, or T cells provided the cDNA or gDNA that made up the material.

The trim removed 4 bases at V and 2 bases at J, leaving 6 bases unmatched. This CDR3 has 15 residues. CDR1 is MNHEY, CDR2 SVGAGI, per germline. Per the study methods: Nucleated cell counts were estimated from reference gene primer amplification. TCRdb's copy holds only in-frame clones and misses some; the assay was immunoSEQ multiplex PCR. That table furnishes V, J and clone size, whereas the DNA furnished D and trimming. In the table there are fewer than 130,000 clones, more than 70% of which are singletons. The chain is built from TRBV6-5 and TRBJ1-1; 8 nucleotides align to TRBD1. The sequence came from a woman aged 45-65 years with acute or convalescent COVID-19. The sequencing input was peripheral blood. Here the CDR3 reads CASSLLGQGNTEAFF. CDR3 DNA: TGTGCCAGCAGTTTGCTCGGACAGGGCAACACTGAAGCTTTCTTT.